This T cell receptor beta chain was sequenced during a study of regulatory T cells in long-lasting Graves disease. Overall study results and limits: Favored gene segments in persistent disease were TRBV28, TRBJ1-2 and TRBJ2-5.

CDR3 size: 13 residues. Germline CDR1 is WSHSY and CDR2 is SAAADI. V gave up 3 bases and J gave up 8 bases, with 11 bases separating them. Notes on this clonotype: Its antigen remains unknown.

The sample's time point: newly diagnosed GD, antithyroid drugs for less than 3 months. PBMC RNA was the source of the TCR library. EDTA tubes were used for drawing roughly 9 milliliters of peripheral blood. In building TCR beta libraries, iRepertoire HTBI primers were used together with Arm-PCR of CDR3 regions. TCRdb redid the calling of the multiplex PCR reads with MiXCR, one entry per CDR3 protein. The sample lists about 450,000 distinct CDR3 sequences; 12% to 15% were seen once. In addition, the sample was reused for a study of T cells in Graves' hyperthyroidism and ophthalmopathy. As reported in that work: With the HTBI primer set, the TCR CDR3 went through a first round of RT-PCR.

This sample comprised peripheral blood mononuclear cells (PBMCs), obtained at new diagnosis, from a patient treated with antithyroid drugs. This sequence was found in a woman between 50 and 59 years old with Graves disease. The rearrangement joins TRBV10-2 to TRBJ2-1, with D tentatively TRBD2 (7 bases). For the CDR3, the DNA is TGCGCCAGCAGTGAACAGGGAGGGCATGAGCAGTTCTTC. This encodes CASSEQGGHEQFF.